This note documents a single TCR beta chain sequence. This entry comes from a study of control samples from healthy donors and cancer patients. Libraries were prepared by immunoSEQ multiplex PCR; TCRdb keeps only in-frame clonotypes and omits some of them. Of roughly 100,000 clones in the sample, roughly 89% are singletons; the top ten hold 15% to 20%. Losses at the gene ends were 0 bases for V and 8 bases for J; bases not matched to a gene: 12. CDR1 and CDR2 (germline): SGHDN, FVKESK. The CDR3 consists of 17 residues. The chain couples TRBV14 to TRBJ1-4; 7 bases fit TRBD1. The sequencing sample was made of PBMCs. This clonotype originated in a man aged 55 to 70 with lung cancer. This chain's CDR3 is CASSQEYRGWSGEKLFF. The CDR3, as DNA: TGTGCCAGCAGCCAAGAATACAGGGGATGGTCAGGGGAAAAACTGTTTTTT.